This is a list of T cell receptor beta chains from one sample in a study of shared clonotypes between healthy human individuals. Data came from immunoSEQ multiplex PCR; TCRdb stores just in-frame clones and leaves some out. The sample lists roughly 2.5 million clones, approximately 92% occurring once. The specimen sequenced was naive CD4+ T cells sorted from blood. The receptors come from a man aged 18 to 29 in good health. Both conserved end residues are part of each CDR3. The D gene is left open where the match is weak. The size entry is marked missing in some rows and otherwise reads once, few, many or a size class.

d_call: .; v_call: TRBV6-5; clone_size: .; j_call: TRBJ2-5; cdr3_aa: CASSYSGWETQYF; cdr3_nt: TGTGCCAGCAGTTACTCCGGGTGGGAGACCCAGTACTTC
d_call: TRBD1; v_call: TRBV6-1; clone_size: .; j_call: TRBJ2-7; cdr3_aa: CASSRDRGFYEQYF; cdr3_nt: TGTGCCAGCAGCAGGGACAGGGGGTTTTACGAGCAGTACTTC
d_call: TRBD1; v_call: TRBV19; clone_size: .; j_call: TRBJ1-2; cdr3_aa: CASTPWDRADGYTF; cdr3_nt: TGTGCCAGTACGCCCTGGGACAGGGCTGATGGCTACACCTTC
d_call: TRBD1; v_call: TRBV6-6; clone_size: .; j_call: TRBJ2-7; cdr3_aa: CASTIRGQIYEQYF; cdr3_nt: TGTGCCAGCACCATAAGGGGACAGATCTACGAGCAGTACTTC
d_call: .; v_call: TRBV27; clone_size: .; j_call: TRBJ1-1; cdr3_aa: CASSFMRETEAFF; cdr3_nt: TGTGCCAGCAGTTTTATGAGGGAAACTGAAGCTTTCTTT
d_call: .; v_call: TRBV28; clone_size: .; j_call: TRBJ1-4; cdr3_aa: CASSSRIATNEKLFF; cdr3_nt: TGTGCCAGCAGTTCCCGAATCGCAACTAATGAAAAACTGTTTTTT
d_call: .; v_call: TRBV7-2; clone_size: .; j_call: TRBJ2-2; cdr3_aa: CASSSTGTVTGELFF; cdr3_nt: TGTGCCAGCAGCTCCACCGGGACTGTGACCGGGGAGCTGTTTTTT
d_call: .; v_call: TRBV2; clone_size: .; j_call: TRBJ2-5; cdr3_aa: CASSGAGGETQYF; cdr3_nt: TGTGCCAGCAGTGGGGCCGGGGGAGAGACCCAGTACTTC
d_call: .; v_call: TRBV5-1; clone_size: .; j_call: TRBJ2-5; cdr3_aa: CASSLERAGETQYF; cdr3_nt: TGCGCCAGCAGCTTGGAGAGGGCAGGGGAGACCCAGTACTTC
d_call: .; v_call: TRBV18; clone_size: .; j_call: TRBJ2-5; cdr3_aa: CASSPGASAETQYF; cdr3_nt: TGTGCCAGCTCACCCGGTGCTAGCGCAGAGACCCAGTACTTC
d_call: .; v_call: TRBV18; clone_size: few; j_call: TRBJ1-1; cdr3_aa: CASSPLVNTEAFF; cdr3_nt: TGTGCCAGCTCACCATTAGTGAACACTGAAGCTTTCTTT
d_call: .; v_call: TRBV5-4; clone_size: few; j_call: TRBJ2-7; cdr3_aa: CASSPGGGAAYEQYF; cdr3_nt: TGTGCCAGCAGCCCCGGCGGCGGGGCCGCCTACGAGCAGTACTTC
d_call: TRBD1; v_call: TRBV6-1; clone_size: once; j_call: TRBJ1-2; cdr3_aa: CASSEGGQVYYGYTF; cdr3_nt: TGTGCCAGCAGTGAAGGGGGACAGGTATACTATGGCTACACCTTC
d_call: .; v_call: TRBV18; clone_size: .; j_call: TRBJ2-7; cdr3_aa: CASSPTGQTSYEQYF; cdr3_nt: TGTGCCAGCTCACCAACGGGACAAACGTCCTACGAGCAGTACTTC
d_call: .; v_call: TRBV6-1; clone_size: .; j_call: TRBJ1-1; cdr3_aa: CASSEGRGMNTEAFF; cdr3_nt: TGTGCCAGCAGTGAAGGGCGGGGAATGAACACTGAAGCTTTCTTT
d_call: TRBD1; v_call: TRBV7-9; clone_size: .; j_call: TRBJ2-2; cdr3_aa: CASSFRTGGNTGELFF; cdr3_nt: TGTGCCAGCAGCTTTAGGACAGGGGGGAACACCGGGGAGCTGTTTTTT
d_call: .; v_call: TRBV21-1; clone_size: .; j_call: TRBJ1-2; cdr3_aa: CASMGQGENYGYTF; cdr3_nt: TGTGCCAGCATGGGACAGGGAGAGAACTATGGCTACACCTTC
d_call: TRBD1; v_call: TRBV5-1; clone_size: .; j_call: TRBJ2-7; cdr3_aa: CASSPKLGTGGWEQYF; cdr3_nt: TGCGCCAGCAGCCCGAAATTGGGGACAGGGGGTTGGGAGCAGTACTTC
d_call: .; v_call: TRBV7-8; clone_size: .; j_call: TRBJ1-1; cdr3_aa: CASSTRRWEMNTEAFF; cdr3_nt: TGTGCCAGCAGCACTCGACGGTGGGAGATGAACACTGAAGCTTTCTTT
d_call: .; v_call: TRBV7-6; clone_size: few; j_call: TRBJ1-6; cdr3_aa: CASSLGQKDSPLHF; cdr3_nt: TGTGCCAGCAGCTTAGGGCAGAAGGATTCACCCCTCCACTTT
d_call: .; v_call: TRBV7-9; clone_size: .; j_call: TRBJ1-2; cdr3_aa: CASTPGVIGYGYTF; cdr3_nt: TGTGCCAGCACGCCAGGGGTGATAGGCTATGGCTACACCTTC
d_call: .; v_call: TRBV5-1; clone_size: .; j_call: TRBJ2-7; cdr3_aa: CASSPAREEGYEQYF; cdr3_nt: TGCGCCAGCAGCCCGGCAAGGGAAGAGGGCTACGAGCAGTACTTC
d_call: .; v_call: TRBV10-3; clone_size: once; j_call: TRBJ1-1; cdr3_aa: CAISEGPLRNTEAFF; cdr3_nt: TGTGCCATCAGTGAGGGACCCCTGCGGAACACTGAAGCTTTCTTT
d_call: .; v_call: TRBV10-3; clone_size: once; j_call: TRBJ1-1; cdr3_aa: CAIRVGAYSMNTEAFF; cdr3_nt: TGTGCCATCCGGGTGGGGGCGTACAGCATGAACACTGAAGCTTTCTTT
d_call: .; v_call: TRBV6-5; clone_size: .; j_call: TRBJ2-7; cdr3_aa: CASTRLGEQYF; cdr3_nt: TGTGCCAGCACTAGGCTCGGGGAGCAGTACTTC
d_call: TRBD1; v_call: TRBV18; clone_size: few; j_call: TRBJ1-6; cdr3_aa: CASSPDREVGSLHF; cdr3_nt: TGTGCCAGCTCCCCGGACAGGGAGGTTGGGTCCCTCCACTTT
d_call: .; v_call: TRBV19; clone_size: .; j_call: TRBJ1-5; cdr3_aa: CASSKQDQPQHF; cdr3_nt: TGTGCCAGTAGTAAGCAGGATCAGCCCCAGCATTTT
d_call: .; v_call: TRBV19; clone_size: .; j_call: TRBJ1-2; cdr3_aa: CASSPGRSPDGYTF; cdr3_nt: TGTGCCAGTAGTCCCGGGCGCTCCCCGGATGGCTACACCTTC
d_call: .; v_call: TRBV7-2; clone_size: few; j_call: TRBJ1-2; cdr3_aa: CASSPGRGIDYGYTF; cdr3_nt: TGTGCCAGCAGCCCTGGGCGGGGAATCGATTATGGCTACACCTTC
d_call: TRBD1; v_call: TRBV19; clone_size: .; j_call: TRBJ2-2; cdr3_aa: CASSTPPGQGNTGELFF; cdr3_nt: TGTGCCAGTAGCACTCCTCCTGGACAGGGAAACACCGGGGAGCTGTTTTTT
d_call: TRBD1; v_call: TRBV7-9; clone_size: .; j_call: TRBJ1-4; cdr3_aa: CASSLFPWTGNEKLFF; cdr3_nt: TGTGCCAGCAGCTTATTTCCTTGGACAGGGAATGAAAAACTGTTTTTT
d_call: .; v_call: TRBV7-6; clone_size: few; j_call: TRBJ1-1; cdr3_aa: CASSLGQGYTEAFF; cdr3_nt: TGTGCCAGCAGCTTAGGGCAGGGATACACTGAAGCTTTCTTT
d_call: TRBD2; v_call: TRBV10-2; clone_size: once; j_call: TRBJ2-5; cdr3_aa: CASSEPAGAVKTQYF; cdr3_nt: TGCGCCAGCAGTGAACCAGCGGGAGCGGTAAAGACCCAGTACTTC
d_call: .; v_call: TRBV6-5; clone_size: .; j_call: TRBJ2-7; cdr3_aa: CASTRGREQYF; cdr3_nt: TGTGCCAGCACCCGGGGGCGGGAGCAGTACTTC
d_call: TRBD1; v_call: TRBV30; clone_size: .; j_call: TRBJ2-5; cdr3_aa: CAWTQGTGGLTQYF; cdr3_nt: TGTGCCTGGACCCAAGGGACAGGGGGGCTGACCCAGTACTTC
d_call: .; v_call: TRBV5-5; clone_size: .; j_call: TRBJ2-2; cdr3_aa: CASSYGQINTGELFF; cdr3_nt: TGTGCCAGCAGCTATGGACAGATCAACACCGGGGAGCTGTTTTTT
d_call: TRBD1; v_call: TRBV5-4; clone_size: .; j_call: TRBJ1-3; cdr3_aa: CASSRWGQDASGNTIYF; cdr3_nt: TGTGCCAGCAGCAGGTGGGGACAGGACGCCTCTGGAAACACCATATATTTT
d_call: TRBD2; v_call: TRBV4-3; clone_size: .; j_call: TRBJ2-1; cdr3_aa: CASSLTSGSGNEQFF; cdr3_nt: TGCGCCAGCAGCCTTACTAGCGGGAGCGGCAATGAGCAGTTCTTC
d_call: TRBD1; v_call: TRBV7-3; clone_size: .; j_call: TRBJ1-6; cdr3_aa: CASSEQGEYHSPLHF; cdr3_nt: TGTGCCAGCAGCGAACAGGGGGAGTATCATTCACCCCTCCACTTT
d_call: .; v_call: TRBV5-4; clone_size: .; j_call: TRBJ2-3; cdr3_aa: CASSAGTSDTQYF; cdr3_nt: TGTGCCAGCAGCGCCGGGACCTCAGATACGCAGTATTTT
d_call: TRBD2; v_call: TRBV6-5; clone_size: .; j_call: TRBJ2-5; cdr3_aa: CASRQGLAKETQYF; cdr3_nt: TGTGCCAGCAGACAGGGACTAGCCAAAGAGACCCAGTACTTC
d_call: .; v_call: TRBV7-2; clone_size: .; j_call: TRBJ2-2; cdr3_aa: CASSSTDSYTGELFF; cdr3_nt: TGTGCCAGCAGCTCAACGGACAGTTACACCGGGGAGCTGTTTTTT
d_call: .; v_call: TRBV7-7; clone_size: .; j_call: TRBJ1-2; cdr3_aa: CASSLEVGAYGYTF; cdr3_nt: TGTGCTAGCAGCTTAGAGGTGGGGGCCTATGGCTACACCTTC
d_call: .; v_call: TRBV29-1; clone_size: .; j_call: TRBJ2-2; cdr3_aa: CSVGAGANTGELFF; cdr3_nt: TGCAGCGTGGGTGCGGGGGCCAACACCGGGGAGCTGTTTTTT
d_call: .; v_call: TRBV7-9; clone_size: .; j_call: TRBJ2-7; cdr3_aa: CASSLNGPPYEQYF; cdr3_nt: TGTGCCAGCAGCTTAAACGGCCCCCCCTACGAGCAGTACTTC
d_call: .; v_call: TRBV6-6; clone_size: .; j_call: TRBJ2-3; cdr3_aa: CASSSAGSTDTQYF; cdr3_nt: TGTGCCAGCAGTTCGGCCGGGAGCACAGATACGCAGTATTTT
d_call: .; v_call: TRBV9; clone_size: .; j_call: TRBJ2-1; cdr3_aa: CASSVRGGAHNEQFF; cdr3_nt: TGTGCCAGCAGCGTCCGAGGGGGGGCCCACAATGAGCAGTTCTTC
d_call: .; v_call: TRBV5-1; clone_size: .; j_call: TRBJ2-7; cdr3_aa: CASSLGEWSSYEQYF; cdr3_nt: TGCGCCAGCAGCTTGGGCGAGTGGAGCTCCTACGAGCAGTACTTC
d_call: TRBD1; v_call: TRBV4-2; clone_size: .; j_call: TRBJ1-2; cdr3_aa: CASSQVAQGARGYTF; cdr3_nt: TGTGCCAGCAGCCAAGTAGCTCAGGGGGCGCGAGGCTACACCTTC
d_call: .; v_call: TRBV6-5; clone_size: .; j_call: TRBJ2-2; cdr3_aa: CASSPRSGELFF; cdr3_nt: TGTGCCAGCAGTCCTCGATCCGGGGAGCTGTTTTTT
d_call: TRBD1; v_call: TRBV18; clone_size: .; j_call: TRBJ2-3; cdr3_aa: CASSLGQADTQYF; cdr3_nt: TGTGCCAGCTCACTCGGACAGGCAGATACGCAGTATTTT
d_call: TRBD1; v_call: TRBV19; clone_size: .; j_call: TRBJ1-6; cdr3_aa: CASSTVGQGNSPLHF; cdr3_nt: TGTGCCAGTAGTACGGTCGGACAGGGTAATTCACCCCTCCACTTT
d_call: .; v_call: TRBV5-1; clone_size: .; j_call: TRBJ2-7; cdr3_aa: CASSSPYYEQYF; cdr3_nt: TGTGCCAGCAGCTCCCCCTACTACGAGCAGTACTTC
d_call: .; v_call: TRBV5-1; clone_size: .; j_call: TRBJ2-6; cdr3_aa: CASSLGLLSSGANVLTF; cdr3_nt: TGCGCCAGCAGCTTGGGACTCCTATCCTCTGGGGCCAACGTCCTGACTTTC
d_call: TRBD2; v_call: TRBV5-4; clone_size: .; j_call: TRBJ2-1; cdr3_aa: CASSLAGLPGGEQFF; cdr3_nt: TGTGCCAGCAGCTTGGCCGGACTGCCGGGGGGTGAGCAGTTCTTC
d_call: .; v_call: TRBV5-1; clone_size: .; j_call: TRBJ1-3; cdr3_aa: CASSLGQTSGNTIYF; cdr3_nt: TGCGCCAGCAGCCTTGGACAGACCTCTGGAAACACCATATATTTT
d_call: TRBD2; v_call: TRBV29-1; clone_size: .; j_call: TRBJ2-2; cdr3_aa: CSVDGLAGGRTGELFF; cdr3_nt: TGCAGCGTTGATGGGCTAGCGGGAGGGCGGACCGGGGAGCTGTTTTTT
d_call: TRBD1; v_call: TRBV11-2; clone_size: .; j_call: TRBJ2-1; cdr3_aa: CASSLDRGNEQFF; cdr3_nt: TGTGCCAGCAGCTTGGACAGGGGCAATGAGCAGTTCTTC